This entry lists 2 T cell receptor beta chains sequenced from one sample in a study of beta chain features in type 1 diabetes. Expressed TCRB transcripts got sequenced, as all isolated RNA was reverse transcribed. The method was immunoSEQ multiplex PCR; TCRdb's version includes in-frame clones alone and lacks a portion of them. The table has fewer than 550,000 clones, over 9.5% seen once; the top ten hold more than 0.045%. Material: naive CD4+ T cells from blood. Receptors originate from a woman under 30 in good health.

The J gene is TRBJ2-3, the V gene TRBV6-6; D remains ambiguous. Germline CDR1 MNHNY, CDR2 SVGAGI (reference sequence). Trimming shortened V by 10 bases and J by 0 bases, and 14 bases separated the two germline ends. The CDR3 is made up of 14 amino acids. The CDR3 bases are TGTGCCAACTCTTTCGGGTCTAGCACAGATACGCAGTATTTT. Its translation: CANSFGSSTDTQYF.

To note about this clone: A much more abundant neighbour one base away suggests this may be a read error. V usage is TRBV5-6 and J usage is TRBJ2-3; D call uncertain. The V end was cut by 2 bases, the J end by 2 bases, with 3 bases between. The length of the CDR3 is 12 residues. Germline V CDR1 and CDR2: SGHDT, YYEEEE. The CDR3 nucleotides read TGTGCCAGCAGCTTTGTCACAGATACGCAGTATTTT. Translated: CASSFVTDTQYF. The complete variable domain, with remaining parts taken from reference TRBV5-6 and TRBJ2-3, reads DAGVTQSPTHLIKTRGQQVTLRCSPKSGHDTVSWYQQALGQGPQFIFQYYEEEERQRGNFPDRFSGHQFPNYSSELNVNALLLGDSALYLCASSFVTDTQYFGPGTRLTVL.